This T cell receptor (beta chain) was captured by sequencing in a study of vaccination and CD4 T cells after COVID-19. Overall study: Two of the convalescents were Hispanic, and convalescents were six males and four females.

Treatment specified: approximately 10-day PBMC culture with coronavirus spike peptide pools or control peptides (ViraFEST assay). The unexposed donor gave CD4+ T cells before the COVID-19 pandemic (2011-2018). Oncomine TCR Beta short-read sequencing was applied to DNA from cultured CD4+ T cells. TCRdb reprocessed the PCR reads via MiXCR and lists one record per CDR3 protein. Among about 2,700 distinct CDR3 sequences listed, roughly two fifths were seen once. V was pared by 6 bases and J by 0 bases, with 3 bases of the junction left unmatched. Germline V CDR1 and CDR2: WSHSY, SAAADI. The CDR3 runs 15 residues. This clonotype appeared a single time. Its antigen is currently unknown.

Input material: CD4+ T cells from blood, cultured in vitro. V is TRBV10-2 and J is TRBJ2-1; 9 positions match TRBD1. The receptor's source is a human donor in good health. The CDR3 DNA is TGCGCCAGCAGCCCACAGGGGGCCTCCTACAATGAGCAGTTCTTC. The encoded protein is CASSPQGASYNEQFF.